The sequence of this T cell receptor (beta chain) was determined in a study of shared clonotypes between healthy human individuals. V was cut by 0 bases and J by 5 bases, with 13 bases left in between. The CDR3 extends over 15 amino acids. Per the germline V gene, CDR1 is ENHRY and CDR2 is SYGVKD. Repertoires were generated with immunoSEQ multiplex PCR, while TCRdb's copy carries only in-frame clones and drops some. Here the sample spans roughly 1.5 million clones, about 98% being singletons. This receptor was identified in a man aged 25-40 years in good health. The chain uses TRBV10-3 and TRBJ2-5; weak D call: TRBD2 (7 bases). Sequencing used naive CD4+ T cells sorted from blood. Described subset: CD45RA+ positively selected. The CDR3 sequence: CAISESGGGSETQYF. In nucleotides, the CDR3 is TGTGCCATCAGTGAGTCGGGGGGCGGGAGCGAGACCCAGTACTTC.